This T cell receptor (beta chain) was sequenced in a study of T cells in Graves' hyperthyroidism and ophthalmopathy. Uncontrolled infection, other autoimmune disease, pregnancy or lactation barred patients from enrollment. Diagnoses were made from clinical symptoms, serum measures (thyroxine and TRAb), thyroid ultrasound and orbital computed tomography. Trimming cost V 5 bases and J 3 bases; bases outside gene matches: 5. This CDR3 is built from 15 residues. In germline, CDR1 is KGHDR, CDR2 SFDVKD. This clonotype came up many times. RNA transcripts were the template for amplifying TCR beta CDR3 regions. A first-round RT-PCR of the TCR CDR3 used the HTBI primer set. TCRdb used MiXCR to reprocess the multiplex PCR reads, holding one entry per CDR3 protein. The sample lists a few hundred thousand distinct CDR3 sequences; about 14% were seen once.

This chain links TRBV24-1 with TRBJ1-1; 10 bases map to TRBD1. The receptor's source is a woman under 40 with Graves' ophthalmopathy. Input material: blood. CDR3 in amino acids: CATSGTGTGDTEAFF. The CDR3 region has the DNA TGTGCCACCAGTGGTACCGGGACAGGGGACACTGAAGCTTTCTTT.